The TCR beta chain under discussion was sequenced for a study of blood T cell repertoires in COVID-19. There are a few counts of this clone. Authors' analysis steps: Amplification of reference gene primers provided the estimated nucleated cell counts. The data were produced by immunoSEQ multiplex PCR, yet TCRdb's version contains in-frame clones alone and is incomplete. The DNA was the basis for D and trimming; V, J and clone size are from that table. This sample has roughly 420,000 clones; 88% occur once, and the top ten carry around 0.97%. V lost 3 bases, J lost 6 bases, and 14 bases lay in between. The CDR3 extends over 15 amino acids. The germline V gene has CDR1 MNHEY and CDR2 SMNVEV (reference sequence). Self-reported history from a screening survey and questionnaire set each donor's cohort.

The chain has TRBV27 and TRBJ2-2; D is possibly TRBD2 (7 bases). The sequenced sample was PBMCs or T cells enriched from blood (not recorded which). The clonotype comes from a woman in her 30s with acute COVID-19. The CDR3 is CASSFRGGFSGELFF. The DNA for the CDR3 is TGTGCCAGCAGTTTTAGGGGGGGATTTTCCGGGGAGCTGTTTTTT.